This entry lists 20 T cell receptor beta chains sequenced from one sample in a study of identical twins. Each CDR3 protein is one row after TCRdb ran MiXCR on the 5' RACE reads. The sample yields 540,000 or so distinct CDR3 sequences, around 20% seen once. These sequences were also reported in another study, on yellow fever vaccine responses in identical twins.

Specimen: CD4+ T cells sorted from blood. These receptors all stem from a woman between 18 and 30 years old in good health.

There are a few counts of this clonotype. V usage is TRBV3-1 and J usage is TRBJ2-7; no clear D gene. The CDR3 runs 15 residues. V lost 1 base to trimming and J lost 4 bases, with 14 bases between them. The V gene's germline CDR1 is LGHDT and CDR2 YNNKEL (reference sequence). The CDR3: CASSQGGSGRYEQYF. For the CDR3, the DNA is TGTGCCAGCAGCCAAGGGGGAAGTGGCCGATACGAGCAGTACTTC.

This clonotype was seen only a few times. V and J are TRBV27 and TRBJ2-7; no reliable D call. The CDR3 is 14 residues long. Germline CDR1 and CDR2: MNHEY and SMNVEV (reference sequence). V was shortened by 0 bases and J by 5 bases, with 11 bases between the two germline ends. CDR3 sequence reads: CASSLSKPSDEQYF. The DNA for the CDR3 is TGTGCCAGCAGTTTATCGAAACCCTCGGACGAGCAGTACTTC.

CDR3 protein: CASSLDGTSSYNEQFF. CDR3 sequence (DNA): TGTGCCAGCAGCTTAGATGGCACGAGCTCCTACAATGAGCAGTTCTTC. The chain has TRBV7-9 and TRBJ2-1; no clear D. There are 16 residues in the CDR3. Looked up from germline, CDR1 is SEHNR and CDR2 is FQNEAQ (reference sequence). The V gene lost 1 base and the J gene lost 0 bases, with 10 bases spanning the gap.

This clonotype was counted at least ten times. The chain combines TRBV10-3 with TRBJ2-5; D ambiguous. Germline V gene sequence: CDR1 ENHRY, CDR2 SYGVKD. The length of the CDR3 is 11 residues. The germline V and J ends were trimmed by 3 bases and 3 bases, with 2 bases remaining between them. CDR3 sequence reads: CAISDKETQYF. The CDR3 bases are TGTGCCATCAGTGATAAAGAGACCCAGTACTTC.

The table lists this clonotype with a few counts. This rearrangement joins TRBV12-3 or TRBV12-4 to TRBJ2-2, with TRBD1 matching over 11 bases. This CDR3 has 16 residues. J was trimmed by 6 bases and V by 1 base; bases with no gene match: 4. The CDR3 DNA is TGTGCCAGCAGTTTAGGGACAGGGGGCATTCCCGGGGAGCTGTTTTTT. Translating gives CASSLGTGGIPGELFF.

This clonotype was found a few times. The V call is TRBV7-9, the J call TRBJ2-1, with 7 positions matching TRBD2. The CDR3 loop spans 17 amino acids. The trim removed 1 base at V and 5 bases at J, leaving 11 bases unmatched. CDR1 and CDR2 from the germline V gene are SEHNR and FQNEAQ (reference sequence). Here the CDR3 DNA reads TGTGCCAGCAGCTTAGGCAGTGGCGGGGGAAAGCACAATGAGCAGTTCTTC. This translates into CASSLGSGGGKHNEQFF.

The chain combines TRBV12-3 or TRBV12-4 with TRBJ2-1; no definite D call. V shed 3 bases and J shed 10 bases, with 7 bases lying between them. There are 11 residues in the CDR3. CDR3: CASSLVTEQFF. The CDR3, as DNA: TGTGCCAGCAGTTTGGTGACCGAGCAGTTCTTC.

This sequence joins TRBV18 and TRBJ2-7; D is unclear. This CDR3 has 14 residues. CDR1 is KGHSH and CDR2 is LQKENI in the germline V gene. The germline V and J ends were trimmed by 3 bases and 3 bases, with 12 bases remaining between them. In DNA, the CDR3 is TGTGCCAGCTCACCCACAATCGTTCACTACGAGCAGTACTTC. Its protein product is CASSPTIVHYEQYF. Supplemented by reference TRBV18 and TRBJ2-7, the full variable domain reads NAGVMQNPRHLVRRRGQEARLRCSPMKGHSHVYWYRQLPEEGLKFMVYLQKENIIDESGMPKERFSAEFPKEGPSILRIQQVVRGDSAAYFCASSPTIVHYEQYFGPGTRLTVT.

This clonotype came up a few times. J is TRBJ2-7 and V is TRBV7-9, with TRBD1 matching over 11 bases. Trimming removed 1 base from V and 4 bases from J; junction bases left unmatched: 3. Germline V gene sequence: CDR1 SEHNR, CDR2 FQNEAQ (reference sequence). This CDR3 contains 15 residues. The CDR3 DNA follows: TGTGCCAGCAGCTTAGGAGGGACAGGGGGGTACGAGCAGTACTTC. Encoded protein: CASSLGGTGGYEQYF.

The sample holds a few counts of this clonotype. The chain carries TRBV7-9 and TRBJ2-1; 9 nucleotides agree with TRBD1. V shed 5 bases and J 3 bases; nucleotides not matched to a gene: 5. The CDR3 loop spans 15 amino acids. Germline V CDR1 and CDR2: SEHNR, FQNEAQ (reference sequence). The CDR3 spells CASSPQGAVYNEQFF. The CDR3, as DNA: TGTGCCAGCAGCCCACAGGGGGCTGTCTACAATGAGCAGTTCTTC.

This clonotype was detected a few times. The gene calls are TRBV11-2 and TRBJ2-5; TRBD1 matches at 9 bases. Germline V gene sequence: CDR1 SGHAT, CDR2 FQNNGV. Germline trimming cut 3 bases from V and 5 bases from J; bases unmatched to any gene: 16. CDR3 size: 18 residues. CDR3 DNA: TGTGCCAGCAGCTTCTTCTCAGGGGGGACAGGGCGAGGGGAGACCCAGTACTTC. It is translated as CASSFFSGGTGRGETQYF.

The chain carries TRBV29-1 and TRBJ2-1; 9 bases are shared with TRBD2. From germline, CDR1 is SQVTM and CDR2 ANQGSEA. The V segment lost 2 bases and the J segment 0 bases; nucleotides outside the gene matches: 5. The CDR3 has 16 residues. CDR3 protein: CSVEYWREGSYNEQFF. The CDR3 DNA sequence: TGCAGCGTTGAATATTGGCGGGAGGGCTCCTACAATGAGCAGTTCTTC.

This clonotype was found a few times. The chain has TRBV29-1 and TRBJ2-1, with TRBD2 as a possible D gene (6 bases). V gave up 5 bases and J gave up 5 bases, with 13 bases separating them. The CDR3 length is 13 residues. CDR1 and CDR2 (germline): SQVTM, ANQGSEA. The CDR3 here is CSVFSGDHNEQFF. The CDR3 DNA reads as TGCAGCGTTTTTAGCGGAGACCACAATGAGCAGTTCTTC.

This clonotype has only a few counts. J is TRBJ2-1 and V is TRBV3-1, with 9 bases that match TRBD2. The V segment lost 4 bases and the J segment 0 bases; nucleotides outside the gene matches: 4. Germline loops: CDR1 LGHDT, CDR2 YNNKEL (reference sequence). The CDR3 is made up of 16 amino acids. The DNA of the CDR3 is TGTGCCAGCAGCCCTAGCGGGAAGAACTCCTACAATGAGCAGTTCTTC. Amino acids: CASSPSGKNSYNEQFF.

This clonotype was seen more than once but under ten times. The chain links TRBV6-5 to TRBJ2-5, with 10 bases identical to TRBD1. Germline values: CDR1 MNHEY, CDR2 SVGAGI. The CDR3 is 16 amino acids. After removal of 3 bases from V and 3 bases from J, the junction contained 7 bases not matched to a gene. CDR3 sequence reads: CASSYGTGDYEETQYF. The DNA of the CDR3 is TGTGCCAGCAGTTATGGGACAGGGGATTACGAAGAGACCCAGTACTTC.

A few counts support this clonotype. The chain is built from TRBV14 and TRBJ2-1, with a tentative D call TRBD2 (6 bases). The V gene lost 3 bases and the J gene lost 1 base, with 22 bases spanning the gap. Germline V CDR1 and CDR2: SGHDN, FVKESK. The CDR3 spans 19 residues. This CDR3 reads CASSQGSRFGRRSYNEQFF. Written as DNA, the CDR3 is TGTGCCAGCAGCCAGGGATCCAGATTCGGGAGAAGGTCCTACAATGAGCAGTTCTTC.

The genes are TRBV5-1 and TRBJ1-1; possible D gene TRBD1, 5 bases. Germline loops: CDR1 SGHRS, CDR2 YFSETQ. This CDR3 has 13 amino acids. V lost 5 bases to trimming and J lost 1 base, with 9 bases between them. The CDR3 DNA is TGCGCCAGCAGGGGACCGCCGAACACTGAAGCTTTCTTT. Encoded protein: CASRGPPNTEAFF.

In its sample, this clonotype was seen a few times. The V gene is TRBV2, the J gene TRBJ1-4; D gene unclear. CDR3 size: 15 residues. The germline V and J ends were trimmed by 7 bases and 0 bases, with 12 bases remaining between them. CDR1 and CDR2 from the germline V gene are SNHLY and FYNNEI. CDR3 sequence reads: CASTERPATNEKLFF. The CDR3 DNA reads TGTGCCAGCACCGAAAGACCTGCAACTAATGAAAAACTGTTTTTT.

This clonotype was found many times. V is TRBV12-3 or TRBV12-4 and J is TRBJ1-4; 11 positions match TRBD1. This CDR3 is built from 15 residues. The V segment lost 6 bases and the J segment 7 bases; nucleotides outside the gene matches: 7. The CDR3 bases are TGTGCCAGCAGCGGACAGGGGGCCCGGGGTGAAAAACTGTTTTTT. This sequence encodes CASSGQGARGEKLFF.

The chain employs TRBV27 and TRBJ2-2; D unresolved. This CDR3 has 13 amino acids. CDR1 is MNHEY, CDR2 SMNVEV, per germline (reference sequence). V gave up 2 bases and J gave up 4 bases, with 5 bases separating them. The DNA of the CDR3 is TGTGCCAGCAGTTTAAAGCCCACCGGGGAGCTGTTTTTT. This encodes CASSLKPTGELFF.